This T cell receptor (beta chain) stems from a study of T cell responses to AZD1222 COVID-19 vaccine. V shed 4 bases and J 5 bases; nucleotides not matched to a gene: 13. This CDR3 has 16 amino acids. Germline V lookup: CDR1 SGHNT, CDR2 YYREEE (reference sequence). Sequenced by immunoSEQ multiplex PCR; TCRdb stores in-frame clones only, minus some. The table lists tens of thousands of clones, about 90% of them singletons. This sequence joins TRBV5-4 and TRBJ2-5; TRBD2 matches 8 bases. The source of this sequence is an adult in good health. The sequencing here drew on peripheral blood, taken on day 0 of MenACWY control vaccination. CDR3 region: CASSPHQAGAGETQYF. CDR3 bases: TGTGCCAGCAGCCCTCACCAAGCGGGAGCAGGGGAGACCCAGTACTTC. The variable domain in full, with the rest retrieved from reference TRBV5-4 and TRBJ2-5, is ETGVTQSPTHLIKTRGQQVTLRCSSQSGHNTVSWYQQALGQGPQFIFQYYREEENGRGNFPPRFSGLQFPNYSSELNVNALELDDSALYLCASSPHQAGAGETQYFGPGTRLLVL.